The table lists the clone carrying this T cell receptor (beta chain) with many counts. This sample was included in a study of regulatory T cells in long-lasting Graves disease. CDR3-region Arm-PCR and iRepertoire HTBI primers produced the TCR beta libraries. TCRdb re-called the multiplex PCR reads with MiXCR, one entry per CDR3 protein. The data contain around 450,000 distinct CDR3 sequences, more than 12% of them singletons. Germline CDR1 reads LGHDT; CDR2 reads YNNKEL (reference sequence). The CDR3 is 13 residues long. The trim removed 2 bases at V and 8 bases at J, leaving 5 bases unmatched. Stated time point: newly diagnosed GD, antithyroid drugs for less than 3 months. Making the TCR library involved RNA that had been extracted from PBMCs. The data were also submitted as part of a second study, on T cells in Graves' hyperthyroidism and ophthalmopathy.

The input for sequencing was peripheral blood mononuclear cells (PBMCs), taken at new diagnosis, from a patient treated with antithyroid drugs. The gene calls are TRBV3-1 and TRBJ1-2; 7 bases agree with TRBD1. This sequence was found in a woman aged 25 to 39 with Graves disease. The CDR3 DNA reads as TGTGCCAGCAGCCAACCCGGACAGGCAGGCTACACCTTC. Its protein product is CASSQPGQAGYTF.